This T cell receptor (beta chain) was sequenced for a study of cytomegalovirus exposure and HLA in healthy donors. Method: immunoSEQ multiplex PCR; TCRdb's copy keeps in-frame clones and lacks some. The sample lists 220,000 or so clones; 70% to 90% were seen once. Material for sequencing was PBMCs. This clonotype was obtained from a woman aged 18-29 years in good health and CMV-seronegative.

The CDR3 sequence is CASRRPGQIYEQYF. DNA for the CDR3: TGTGCCAGCAGGAGACCCGGACAGATCTACGAGCAGTACTTC. The chain combines TRBV2 with TRBJ2-7; a weak D match, TRBD1 (6 bases). The germline V gene has CDR1 SNHLY and CDR2 FYNNEI. The V gene lost 6 bases and the J gene lost 3 bases, with 15 bases spanning the gap. The CDR3 runs to 14 residues.